This T cell receptor (beta chain) was captured in a study of blood T cell repertoires in COVID-19 (dated by TCRdb to 2020 to 2021). With respect to the entire study: The collaborator samples originated in the United States, Italy and Spain and spanned the acute and convalescent phases of COVID-19. The prospective study material was composed of cDNA or gDNA derived from T cells, B-cell-depleted T cells, or PBMCs. The dataset comprised deeply sampled blood TCRbeta repertoires from subjects exposed to, actively infected with, or recovered from COVID-19. The repertoires were released in a freely available public database intended as a resource for research on the immune response to SARS-CoV-2. Samples were obtained from the ongoing ImmuneRACE study (first 160 participants) and from 1,254 subjects provided by 6 global collaborators. Sample metadata almost always included a de-identified subject ID, COVID-19 status, age in years and sex. Where available, HLA class I and class II types were taken from metadata supplied by the sample provider and were not determined by assay-based typing.

The CDR3 contains 17 residues, cysteine and phenylalanine counted. The CDR3 DNA has 51 bases and is translated from base 1. V lost 2 bases and J lost 2 bases; the stretch between them is 18 bases long. CDR1 MNHNS and CDR2 SASEGT were looked up in the germline V gene. TCRbeta CDR3 regions were amplified from genomic DNA using the immunoSEQ Assay, a bias-controlled multiplex PCR. In the authors' own workflow: The number of nucleated cells in each sample was estimated from the amplification of reference gene primers within the assay. Sequence reads were collapsed and filtered to measure the absolute abundance of every unique TCRbeta CDR3 rearrangement. For each sample, productive Simpson clonality was calculated as the square root of Simpson's diversity index across productive rearrangements. Imported from immuneACCESS, the table was reduced by TCRdb to in-frame sequences with V and J called. These copies leave out some clones; in studies compared against another copy, an unresolved V gene accounts for under half, and the cause of the remainder is not known. The D gene and trimming were derived from the DNA, and the V and J assignments and clone size from that table. Within this sample are some 300,000 clones, with approximately 88% of them counted one time only. The ten largest make up 0.75% to 1% of the sample.

Participants in the prospective study were aged about 18 to 95 years, lived in approximately 26 United States geographic areas, and enrolled through a virtual design. In the prospective study, participants were assigned to cohorts based on the clinical history participants reported in a screening survey and a study questionnaire. Recovered participants in ImmuneRACE Cohort 3 were defined by two consecutive negative NP/OP PCR tests, clearance by a healthcare professional, or resolution of symptoms. Each participant in the prospective study had whole blood, serum and a nasopharyngeal or oropharyngeal swab collected by mobile phlebotomists. Prospective study participants could optionally give additional blood draws and questionnaires over a 2-month period. Prospective study blood samples were shipped either frozen or at room temperature before DNA extraction. General findings and caveats noted by the study authors: The quantity of clinical and demographic metadata differed by source and by participant and was supplied without curation.

About this clone itself: This clone's antigen is unknown. No much larger clonotype is one base removed from it; base qualities were not supplied.

The origin of this receptor is a woman between 25 and 40 years old who had recovered from COVID-19. Sequenced input: PBMCs or T cells enriched from blood (not recorded which). The V and J genes are TRBV6-1 and TRBJ1-1; the D region possibly corresponds to TRBD1 (6 bases align). The CDR3 amino acid sequence is: CASSERGQEPRNTEAFF. The nucleotide sequence reads as follows: TGTGCCAGCAGTGAACGGGGACAAGAGCCCAGAAACACTGAAGCTTTCTTT.